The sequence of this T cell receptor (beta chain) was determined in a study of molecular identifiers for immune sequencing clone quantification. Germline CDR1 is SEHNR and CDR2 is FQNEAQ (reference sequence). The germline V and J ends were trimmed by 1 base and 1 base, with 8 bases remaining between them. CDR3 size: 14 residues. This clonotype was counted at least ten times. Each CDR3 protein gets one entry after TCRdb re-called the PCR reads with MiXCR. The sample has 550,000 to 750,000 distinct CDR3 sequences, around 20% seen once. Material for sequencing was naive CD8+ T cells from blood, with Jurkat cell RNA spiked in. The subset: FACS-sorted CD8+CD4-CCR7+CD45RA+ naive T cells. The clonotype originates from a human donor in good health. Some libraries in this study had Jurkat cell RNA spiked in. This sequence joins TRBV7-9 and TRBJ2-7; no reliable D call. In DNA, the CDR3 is TGTGCCAGCAGCTTAGAGAGTCGGTCCTACGAGCAGTACTTC. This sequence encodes CASSLESRSYEQYF. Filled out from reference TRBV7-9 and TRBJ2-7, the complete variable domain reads DTGVSQNPRHKITKRGQNVTFRCDPISEHNRLYWYRQTLGQGPEFLTYFQNEAQLEKSRLLSDRFSAERPKGSFSTLEIQRTEQGDSAMYLCASSLESRSYEQYFGPGTRLTVT.